This T cell receptor (beta chain) is drawn from a study of blood T cell repertoires in COVID-19. Study as a whole: T cells, B-cell-depleted T cells, or PBMCs supplied cDNA or gDNA.

Assay: immunoSEQ multiplex PCR; the TCRdb copy retains only in-frame clones and omits some. Here the sample spans some 37,000 clones, roughly 80% being singletons. V dropped 2 bases and J dropped 0 bases, with 9 bases sitting between them. Germline V CDR1 and CDR2: GTSNPN, SVGIG (reference sequence). The CDR3 is 14 residues long. The origin of this receptor is a man older than 75 with active or convalescent COVID-19. What was sequenced was peripheral blood. The V and J genes are TRBV30 and TRBJ2-3, with D possibly TRBD2 on 6 matching bases. CDR3: CAWSLSGSTDTQYF. The CDR3 nucleotides are TGTGCCTGGAGTTTAAGCGGGAGCACAGATACGCAGTATTTT.